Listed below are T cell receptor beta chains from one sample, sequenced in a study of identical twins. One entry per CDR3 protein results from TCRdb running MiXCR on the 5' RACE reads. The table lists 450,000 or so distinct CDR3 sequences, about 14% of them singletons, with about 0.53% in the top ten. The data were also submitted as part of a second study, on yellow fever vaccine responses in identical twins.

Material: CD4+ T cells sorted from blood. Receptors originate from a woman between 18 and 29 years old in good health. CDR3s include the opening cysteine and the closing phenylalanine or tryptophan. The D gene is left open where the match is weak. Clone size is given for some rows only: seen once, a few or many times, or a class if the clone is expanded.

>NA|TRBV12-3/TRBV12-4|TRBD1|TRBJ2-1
CASSLGQGRVDEQFF
TGTGCCAGCAGCCTTGGACAGGGGAGGGTCGATGAGCAGTTCTTC
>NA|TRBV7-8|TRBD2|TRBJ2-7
CASRRGRAYEQYF
TGTGCCAGCAGGCGCGGGAGAGCTTACGAGCAGTACTTC
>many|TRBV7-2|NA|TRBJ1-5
CASSLAMGEQPQHF
TGTGCCAGCAGCTTAGCGATGGGGGAACAGCCCCAGCATTTT
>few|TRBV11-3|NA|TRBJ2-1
CASSLGFSANEQFF
TGTGCCAGCAGCTTAGGGTTTTCCGCCAATGAGCAGTTCTTC
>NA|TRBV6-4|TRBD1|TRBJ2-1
CASSVGTGGIEQFF
TGTGCCAGCAGTGTTGGGACAGGGGGTATTGAGCAGTTCTTC
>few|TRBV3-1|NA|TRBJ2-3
CASSLRFGTDTQYF
TGTGCCAGCAGCCTAAGGTTTGGCACAGATACGCAGTATTTT
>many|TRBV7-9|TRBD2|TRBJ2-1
CASSLGRGAYNEQFF
TGTGCCAGCAGCTTAGGGCGGGGGGCCTACAATGAGCAGTTCTTC
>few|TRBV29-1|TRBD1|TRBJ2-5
CSVEEGQGVGETQYF
TGCAGCGTTGAAGAAGGACAGGGGGTAGGAGAGACCCAGTACTTC
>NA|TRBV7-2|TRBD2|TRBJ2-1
CASSSSGGGYNEQFF
TGTGCCAGCAGCTCAAGCGGGGGGGGATACAATGAGCAGTTCTTC
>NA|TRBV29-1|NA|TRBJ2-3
CSVGGIADTQYF
TGCAGCGTTGGAGGGATCGCAGATACGCAGTATTTT
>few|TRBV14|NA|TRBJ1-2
CASSQKASGTSSFF
TGTGCCAGCAGCCAGAAAGCCTCCGGGACATCATCCTTTTTC
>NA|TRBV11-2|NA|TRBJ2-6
CASSQGTTGANVLTF
TGTGCCAGCAGCCAAGGGACAACTGGGGCCAACGTCCTGACTTTC
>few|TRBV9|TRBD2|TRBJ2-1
CASSVVLASGHNEQFF
TGTGCCAGCAGCGTAGTTTTGGCTAGCGGACACAATGAGCAGTTCTTC
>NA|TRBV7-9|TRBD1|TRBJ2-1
CASSLNPGQGGNEQFF
TGTGCCAGCAGCTTAAACCCGGGACAGGGGGGGAATGAGCAGTTCTTC
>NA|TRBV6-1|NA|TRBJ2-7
CASSKRSTQAGSYEQYF
TGTGCCAGCAGTAAACGAAGCACCCAAGCGGGCTCCTACGAGCAGTACTTC
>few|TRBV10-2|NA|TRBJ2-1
CATQAGRGQFLGQFF
TGCGCCACTCAGGCCGGGAGGGGACAGTTCTTAGGGCAGTTCTTC
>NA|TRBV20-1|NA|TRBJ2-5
CSARVHLVGLGTQYF
TGCAGTGCTAGAGTCCACCTAGTCGGGTTGGGGACCCAGTACTTC
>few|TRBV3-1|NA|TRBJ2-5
CASSQGQFILETQYF
TGTGCCAGCAGCCAAGGTCAATTTATTTTGGAGACCCAGTACTTC
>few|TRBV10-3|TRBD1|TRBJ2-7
CAIRATGTGDYEQYF
TGTGCCATCAGGGCAACCGGGACAGGGGACTACGAGCAGTACTTC
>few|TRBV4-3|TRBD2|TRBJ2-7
CASSQETSGGDYEQYF
TGCGCCAGCAGCCAAGAAACGAGCGGGGGGGACTACGAGCAGTACTTC
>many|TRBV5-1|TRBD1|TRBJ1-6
CASSSGQGNSPLHF
TGTGCCAGCAGCTCAGGACAGGGGAATTCACCCCTCCACTTT
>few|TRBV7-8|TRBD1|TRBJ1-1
CASSLSTGREAFF
TGTGCCAGCAGCTTATCGACAGGGAGGGAAGCTTTCTTT
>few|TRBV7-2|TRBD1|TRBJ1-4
CASSLGDRVTTNEKLFF
TGTGCCAGCAGCTTGGGGGACAGGGTGACAACTAATGAAAAACTGTTTTTT
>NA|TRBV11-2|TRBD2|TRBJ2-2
CASSLAGGEAGELFF
TGTGCCAGCAGCTTAGCCGGGGGGGAGGCCGGGGAGCTGTTTTTT
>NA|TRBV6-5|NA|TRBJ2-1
CASSYDLRGEQFF
TGTGCCAGCAGTTACGATCTCCGCGGAGAGCAGTTCTTC
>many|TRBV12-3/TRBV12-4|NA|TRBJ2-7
CASSLPNSGLREQYF
TGTGCCAGCAGTTTACCTAATTCAGGGTTACGCGAGCAGTACTTC
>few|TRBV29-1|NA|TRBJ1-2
CSVRGADGYTF
TGCAGCGTTCGGGGGGCGGATGGCTACACCTTC
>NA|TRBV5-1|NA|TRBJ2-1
CASSSQGGFRQFF
TGCGCCAGCAGCTCCCAGGGGGGGTTCCGGCAGTTCTTC
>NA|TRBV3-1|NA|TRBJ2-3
CASSQNPISTDTQYF
TGTGCCAGCAGCCAAAATCCGATAAGCACAGATACGCAGTATTTT
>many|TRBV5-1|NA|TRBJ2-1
CASSLSYNEQFF
TGCGCCAGCAGCTTGAGTTACAATGAGCAGTTCTTC